These T cell receptor beta chains were read from a single sample in a study of beta chain features in type 1 diabetes. TCRdb's copy holds only in-frame clones and misses some; the assay was immunoSEQ multiplex PCR. The sample holds over 650,000 clones, roughly an eighth seen once. Sample: naive CD4+ T cells from blood. The receptors were sampled from a man between 18 and 35 years old with type 1 diabetes. The CDR3 runs from the conserved cysteine through the conserved F or W. The D gene is left open where the match is weak.

d_call	v_call	j_call	cdr3_aa
-	TRBV28	TRBJ1-1	CASSLRNTEAFF
-	TRBV28	TRBJ1-4	CATSGGGPNEKLFF
TRBD1	TRBV7-2	TRBJ2-7	CASSLGTGRSYEQYF
-	TRBV10-3	TRBJ2-1	CAIISAAGGSSYNEQFF
TRBD1	TRBV7-2	TRBJ1-4	CASSPSGGGRKLFF
TRBD1	TRBV9	TRBJ1-2	CASSVGGVRPTGRYGYTF
-	TRBV7-6	TRBJ1-2	CASSSYQGGAAGYTF
TRBD2	TRBV14	TRBJ2-7	CASSQDSGYEQYF
-	TRBV6-5	TRBJ2-1	CASSLTGTASYNEQFF
-	TRBV14	TRBJ1-6	CASSAPRDHNSPLHF
-	TRBV29-1	TRBJ1-2	CSVEDRQGRLQYGYTF
-	TRBV4-1	TRBJ1-4	CASSQGWRGGEKLFF
TRBD1	TRBV27	TRBJ1-4	CASSSLGGGEEKLFF
-	TRBV9	TRBJ1-5	CASSVSREGQPQHF
-	TRBV2	TRBJ2-7	CASSEAGWTYSYEQYF
-	TRBV4-2	TRBJ2-3	CASSQLGTFPDTQYF
TRBD1	TRBV7-9	TRBJ1-1	CASNPGQGFNEAFF
TRBD2	TRBV30	TRBJ2-3	CAWRGSSGGADTQYF
-	TRBV6-5	TRBJ1-2	CASSYSGGNYGYTF
-	TRBV9	TRBJ2-2	CASSVVVGSVAGELFF
TRBD1	TRBV18	TRBJ1-2	CASSPPGTGGSYGYTF
-	TRBV5-1	TRBJ1-2	CASSLGQARGYGYTF
TRBD1	TRBV5-1	TRBJ2-1	CASSLGGQDYNEQFF
TRBD1	TRBV7-9	TRBJ1-2	CASSSPGQGTHGYTF
-	TRBV2	TRBJ2-2	CAFETGTNTGELFF
TRBD1	TRBV5-4	TRBJ1-2	CASSLDRERGYGYTF
-	TRBV5-6	TRBJ2-1	CASFYIGGNEQFF
-	TRBV7-2	TRBJ2-3	CASSPIWGFGTDTQYF
TRBD2	TRBV4-1	TRBJ2-1	CASSHFRGEGTSGSEQFF
-	TRBV25-1	TRBJ1-5	CASSESGRGGGQPQHF
-	TRBV7-9	TRBJ2-3	CASSPGTSTDTQYF